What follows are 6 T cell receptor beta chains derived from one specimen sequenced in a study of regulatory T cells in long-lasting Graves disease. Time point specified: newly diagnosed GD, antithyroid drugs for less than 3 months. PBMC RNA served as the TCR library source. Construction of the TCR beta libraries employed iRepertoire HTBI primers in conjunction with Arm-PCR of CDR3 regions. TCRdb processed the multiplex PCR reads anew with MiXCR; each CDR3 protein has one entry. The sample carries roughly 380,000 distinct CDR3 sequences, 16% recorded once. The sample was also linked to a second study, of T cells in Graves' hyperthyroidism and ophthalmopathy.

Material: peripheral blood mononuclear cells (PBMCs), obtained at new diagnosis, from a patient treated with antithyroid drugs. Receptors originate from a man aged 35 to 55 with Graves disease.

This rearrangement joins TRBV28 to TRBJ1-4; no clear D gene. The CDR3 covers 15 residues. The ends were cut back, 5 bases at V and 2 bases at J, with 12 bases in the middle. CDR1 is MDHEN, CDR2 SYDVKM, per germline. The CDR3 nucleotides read TGTGCCAGCAGTCCCAATATAGACACTAATGAAAAACTGTTTTTT. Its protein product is CASSPNIDTNEKLFF. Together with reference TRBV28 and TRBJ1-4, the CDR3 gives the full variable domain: DVKVTQSSRYLVKRTGEKVFLECVQDMDHENMFWYRQDPGLGLRLIYFSYDVKMKEKGDIPEGYSVSREKKERFSLILESASTNQTSMYLCASSPNIDTNEKLFFGSGTQLSVL.

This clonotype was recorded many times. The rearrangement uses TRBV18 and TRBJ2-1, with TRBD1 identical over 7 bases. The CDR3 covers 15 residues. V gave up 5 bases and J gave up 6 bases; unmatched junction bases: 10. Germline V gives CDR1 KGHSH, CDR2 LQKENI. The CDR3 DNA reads TGTGCCAGCTCAGCTGGACAGGTACTCTCCAATGAGCAGTTCTTC. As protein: CASSAGQVLSNEQFF.

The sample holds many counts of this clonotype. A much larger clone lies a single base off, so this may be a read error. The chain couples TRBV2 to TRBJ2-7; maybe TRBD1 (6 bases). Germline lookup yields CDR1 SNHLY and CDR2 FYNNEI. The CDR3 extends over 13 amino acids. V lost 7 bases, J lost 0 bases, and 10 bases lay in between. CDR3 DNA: TGTGCCAGCACAGGGGCCAGCTCCTACGAGCAGTACTTC. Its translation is CASTGASSYEQYF.

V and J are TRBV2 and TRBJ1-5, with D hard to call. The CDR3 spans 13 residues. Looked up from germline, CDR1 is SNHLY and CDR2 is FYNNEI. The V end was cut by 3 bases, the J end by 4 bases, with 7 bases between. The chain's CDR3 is CASSEEANQPQHF. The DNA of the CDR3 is TGTGCCAGCAGTGAGGAGGCAAATCAGCCCCAGCATTTT.

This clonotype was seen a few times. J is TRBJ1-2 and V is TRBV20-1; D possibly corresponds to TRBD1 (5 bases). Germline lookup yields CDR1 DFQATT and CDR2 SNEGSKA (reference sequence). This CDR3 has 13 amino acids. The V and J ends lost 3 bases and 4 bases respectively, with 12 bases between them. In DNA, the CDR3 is TGCAGTGCTAGTTTTGGGGCTTCCTATGGCTACACCTTC. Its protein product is CSASFGASYGYTF.

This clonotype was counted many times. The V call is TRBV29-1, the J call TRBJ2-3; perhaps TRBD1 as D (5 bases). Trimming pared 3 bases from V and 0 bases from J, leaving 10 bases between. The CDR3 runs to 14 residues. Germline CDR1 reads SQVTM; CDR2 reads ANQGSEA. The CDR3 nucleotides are TGCAGCGTTGATGACAGATCTAGCACAGATACGCAGTATTTT. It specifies CSVDDRSSTDTQYF.